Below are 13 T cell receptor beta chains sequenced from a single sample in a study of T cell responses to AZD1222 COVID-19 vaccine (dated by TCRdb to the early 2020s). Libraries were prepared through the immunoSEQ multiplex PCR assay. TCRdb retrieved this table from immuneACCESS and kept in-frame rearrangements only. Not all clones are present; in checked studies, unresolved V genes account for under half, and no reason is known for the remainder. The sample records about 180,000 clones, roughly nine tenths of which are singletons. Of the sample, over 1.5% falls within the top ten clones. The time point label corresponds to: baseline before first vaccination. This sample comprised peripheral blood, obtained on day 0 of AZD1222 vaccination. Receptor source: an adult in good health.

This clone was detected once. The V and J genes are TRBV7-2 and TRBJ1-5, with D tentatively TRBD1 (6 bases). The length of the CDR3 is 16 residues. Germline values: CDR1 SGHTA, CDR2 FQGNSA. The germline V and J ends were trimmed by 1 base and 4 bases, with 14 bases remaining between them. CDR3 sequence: CASSLVAGEGNQPQHF. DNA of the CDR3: TGTGCCAGCAGCTTAGTCGCAGGGGAGGGTAATCAGCCCCAGCATTTT.

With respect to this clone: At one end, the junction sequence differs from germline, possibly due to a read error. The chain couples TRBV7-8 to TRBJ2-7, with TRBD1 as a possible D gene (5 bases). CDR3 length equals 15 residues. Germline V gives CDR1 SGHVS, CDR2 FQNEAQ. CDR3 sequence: CASRLERQGPYEQYF. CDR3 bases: TGTGCCAGCAGGTTAGAACGGCAGGGTCCCTACGAGCAGTACTTC.

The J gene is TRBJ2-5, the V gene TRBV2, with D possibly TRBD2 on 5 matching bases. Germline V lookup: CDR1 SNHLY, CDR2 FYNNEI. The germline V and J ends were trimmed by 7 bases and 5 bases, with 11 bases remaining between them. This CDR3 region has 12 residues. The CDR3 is CASNWERETQYF. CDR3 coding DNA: TGTGCCAGCAACTGGGAGAGGGAGACCCAGTACTTC.

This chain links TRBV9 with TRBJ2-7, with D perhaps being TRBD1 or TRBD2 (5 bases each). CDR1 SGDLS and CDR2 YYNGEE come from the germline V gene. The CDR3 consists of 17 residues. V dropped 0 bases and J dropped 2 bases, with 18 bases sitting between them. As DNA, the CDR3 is TGTGCCAGCAGCGTAGGTCTCGGGGACGGGGATACCTACGAGCAGTACTTC. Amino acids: CASSVGLGDGDTYEQYF.

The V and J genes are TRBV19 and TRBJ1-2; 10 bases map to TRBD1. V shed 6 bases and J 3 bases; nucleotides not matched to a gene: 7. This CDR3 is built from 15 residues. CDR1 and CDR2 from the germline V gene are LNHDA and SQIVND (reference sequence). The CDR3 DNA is TGTGCCAGTAGCCCACAAGGGACAGGGGACTATGGCTACACCTTC. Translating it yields CASSPQGTGDYGYTF.

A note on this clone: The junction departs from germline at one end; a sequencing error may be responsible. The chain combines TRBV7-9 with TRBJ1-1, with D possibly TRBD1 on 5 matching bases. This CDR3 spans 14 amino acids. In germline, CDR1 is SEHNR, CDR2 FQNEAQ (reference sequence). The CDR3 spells CASSLGVGVIEAFF. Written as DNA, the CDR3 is TGTGCCAGCAGTTTAGGGGTAGGAGTCATTGAAGCTTTCTTT. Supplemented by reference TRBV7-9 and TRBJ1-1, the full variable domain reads DTGVSQNPRHKITKRGQNVTFRCDPISEHNRLYWYRQTLGQGPEFLTYFQNEAQLEKSRLLSDRFSAERPKGSFSTLEIQRTEQGDSAMYLCASSLGVGVIEAFFGQGTRLTVV.

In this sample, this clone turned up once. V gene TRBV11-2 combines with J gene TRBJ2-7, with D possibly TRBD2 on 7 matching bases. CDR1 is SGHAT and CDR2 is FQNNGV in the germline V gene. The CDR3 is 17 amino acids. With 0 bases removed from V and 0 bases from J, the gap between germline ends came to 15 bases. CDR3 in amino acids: CASSLDQGRASSYEQYF. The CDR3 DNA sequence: TGTGCCAGCAGCTTAGATCAGGGGAGGGCCTCCTCCTACGAGCAGTACTTC.

This CDR3 reads CASSFDKGTTEAFF. The CDR3 DNA sequence: TGCGCCAGCAGCTTTGATAAGGGGACAACTGAAGCTTTCTTT. J is TRBJ1-1 and V is TRBV5-1, with D possibly being TRBD1 (6 bases). CDR1 is SGHRS and CDR2 is YFSETQ in the germline V gene. V lost 2 bases and J lost 5, with 13 bases in between. The CDR3 runs 14 residues.

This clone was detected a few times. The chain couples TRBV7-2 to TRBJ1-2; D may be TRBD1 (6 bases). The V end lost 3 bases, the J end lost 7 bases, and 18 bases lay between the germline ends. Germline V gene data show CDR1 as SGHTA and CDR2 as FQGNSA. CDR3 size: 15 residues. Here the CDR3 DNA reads TGTGCCAGCAGCTTGGCATCTGGGGGCCGGGGTGGCTACACCTTC. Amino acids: CASSLASGGRGGYTF.

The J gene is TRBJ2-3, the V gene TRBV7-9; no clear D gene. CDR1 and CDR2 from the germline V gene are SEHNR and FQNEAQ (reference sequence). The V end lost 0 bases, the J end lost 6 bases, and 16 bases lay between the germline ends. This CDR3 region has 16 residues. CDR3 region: CASSLAEQGFEDTQYF. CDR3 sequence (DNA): TGTGCCAGCAGCTTAGCGGAGCAAGGTTTTGAGGATACGCAGTATTTT.

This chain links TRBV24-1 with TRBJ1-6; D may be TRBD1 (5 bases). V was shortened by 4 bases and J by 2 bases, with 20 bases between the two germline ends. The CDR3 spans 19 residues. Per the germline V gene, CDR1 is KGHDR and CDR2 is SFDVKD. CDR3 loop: CATSDSLPPGRPYNSPLHF. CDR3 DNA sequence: TGTGCCACCAGTGACTCACTGCCCCCAGGGCGCCCCTATAATTCACCCCTCCACTTT.

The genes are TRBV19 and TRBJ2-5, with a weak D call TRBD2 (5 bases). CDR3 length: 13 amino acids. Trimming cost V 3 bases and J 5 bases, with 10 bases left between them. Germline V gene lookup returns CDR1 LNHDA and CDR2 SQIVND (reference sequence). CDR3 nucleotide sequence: TGTGCCAGTAGTATGGAGGCCGGGGAGACCCAGTACTTC. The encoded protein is CASSMEAGETQYF.

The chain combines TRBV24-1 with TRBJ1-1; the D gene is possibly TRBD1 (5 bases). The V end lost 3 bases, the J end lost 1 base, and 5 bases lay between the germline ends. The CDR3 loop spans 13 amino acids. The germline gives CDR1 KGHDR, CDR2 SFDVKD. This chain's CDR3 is CATSDDRNTEAFF. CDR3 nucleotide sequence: TGTGCCACCAGTGATGACAGGAACACTGAAGCTTTCTTT.